This TCR beta chain was obtained from a study of shared clonotypes between healthy human individuals. Assay: immunoSEQ multiplex PCR; the TCRdb copy retains only in-frame clones and omits some. Counted here are millions of clones, around 94% occurring once; the ten biggest clones make up roughly 0.15%. Germline V gene data show CDR1 as MNHEY and CDR2 as SVGAGI. V shed 6 bases and J shed 9 bases, with 20 bases lying between them. This CDR3 spans 14 amino acids. Sequenced input: naive CD4+ T cells sorted from blood. The subset is: CD45RA+ positively selected. This TCR was sampled from a young man in good health. V gene TRBV6-5 combines with J gene TRBJ1-2, with D possibly being TRBD1 (6 bases). In DNA form, the CDR3 reads TGTGCCAGCAGCCGTCTTAGGGACACGGGCCGCTACACCTTC. Encoded protein: CASSRLRDTGRYTF.